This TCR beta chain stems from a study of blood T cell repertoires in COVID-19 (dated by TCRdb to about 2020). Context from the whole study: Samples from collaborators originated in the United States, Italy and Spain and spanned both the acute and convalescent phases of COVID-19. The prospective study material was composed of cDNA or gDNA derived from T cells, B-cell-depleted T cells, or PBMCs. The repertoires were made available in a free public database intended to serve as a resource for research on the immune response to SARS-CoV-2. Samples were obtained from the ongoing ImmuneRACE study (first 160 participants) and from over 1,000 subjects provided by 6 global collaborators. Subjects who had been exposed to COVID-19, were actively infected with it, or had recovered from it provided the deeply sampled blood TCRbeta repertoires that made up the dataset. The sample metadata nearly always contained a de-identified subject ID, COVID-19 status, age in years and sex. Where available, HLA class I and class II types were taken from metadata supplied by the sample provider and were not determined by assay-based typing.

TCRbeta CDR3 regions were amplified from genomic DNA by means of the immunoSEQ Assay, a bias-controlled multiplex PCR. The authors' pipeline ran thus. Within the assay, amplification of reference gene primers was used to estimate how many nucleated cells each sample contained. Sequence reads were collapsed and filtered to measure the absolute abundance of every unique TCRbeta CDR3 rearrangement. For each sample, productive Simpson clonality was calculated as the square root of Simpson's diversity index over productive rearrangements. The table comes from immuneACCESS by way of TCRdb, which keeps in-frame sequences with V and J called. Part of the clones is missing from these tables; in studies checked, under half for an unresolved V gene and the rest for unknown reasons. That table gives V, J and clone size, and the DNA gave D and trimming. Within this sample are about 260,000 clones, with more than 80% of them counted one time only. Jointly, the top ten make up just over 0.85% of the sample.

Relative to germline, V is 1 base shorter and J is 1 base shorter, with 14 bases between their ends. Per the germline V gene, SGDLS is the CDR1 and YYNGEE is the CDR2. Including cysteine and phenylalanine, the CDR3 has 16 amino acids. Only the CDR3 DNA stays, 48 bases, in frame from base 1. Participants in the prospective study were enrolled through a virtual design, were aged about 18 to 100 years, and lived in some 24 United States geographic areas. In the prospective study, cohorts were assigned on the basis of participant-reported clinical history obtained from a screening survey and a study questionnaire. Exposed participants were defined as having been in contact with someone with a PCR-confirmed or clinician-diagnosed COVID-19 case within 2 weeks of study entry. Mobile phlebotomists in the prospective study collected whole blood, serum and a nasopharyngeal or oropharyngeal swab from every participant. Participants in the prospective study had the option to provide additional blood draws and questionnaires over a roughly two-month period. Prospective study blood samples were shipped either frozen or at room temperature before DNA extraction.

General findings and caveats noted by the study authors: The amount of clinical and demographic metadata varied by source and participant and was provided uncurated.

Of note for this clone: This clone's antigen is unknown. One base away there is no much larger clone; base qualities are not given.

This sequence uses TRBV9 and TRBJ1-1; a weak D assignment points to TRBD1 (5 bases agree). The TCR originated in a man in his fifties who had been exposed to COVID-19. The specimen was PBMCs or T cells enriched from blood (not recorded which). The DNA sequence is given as TGTGCCAGCAGCGTATCAAGGACATACTCGAACACTGAAGCTTTCTTT. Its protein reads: CASSVSRTYSNTEAFF.